This is a list of T cell receptor beta chains from one sample in a study of technical replicates of blood from four donors. Method: immunoSEQ multiplex PCR; TCRdb's copy keeps in-frame clones and lacks some. The sample records approximately 79,000 clones, approximately 97% being singletons. Sequencing was carried out using T cells isolated from PBMCs. The origin of the receptors is a human donor in good health. The CDR3 runs from the conserved cysteine through the conserved F or W. The D gene is left open where the match is weak. Expanded clones get a size class; other rows say once, few or many, or leave the size out.

d_call: .
clone_size: .
j_call: TRBJ2-2
v_call: TRBV6-5
cdr3_aa: CASSYDRFTGELFF
cdr3_nt: TGTGCCAGCAGTTACGACAGGTTCACCGGGGAGCTGTTTTTT

d_call: .
clone_size: .
j_call: TRBJ1-1
v_call: TRBV7-2
cdr3_aa: CASSPFSGVSEAFF
cdr3_nt: TGTGCCAGCAGCCCCTTCTCAGGGGTCTCTGAAGCTTTCTTT

d_call: TRBD2
clone_size: .
j_call: TRBJ2-4
v_call: TRBV11-3
cdr3_aa: CASSLELAGVINIQYF
cdr3_nt: TGTGCCAGCAGCTTAGAGCTCGCGGGGGTAATTAACATTCAGTACTTC

d_call: .
clone_size: .
j_call: TRBJ2-7
v_call: TRBV7-8
cdr3_aa: CASSFGTIYEQYF
cdr3_nt: TGTGCCAGCAGCTTTGGGACAATTTACGAGCAGTACTTC

d_call: TRBD2
clone_size: once
j_call: TRBJ2-5
v_call: TRBV7-9
cdr3_aa: CASSPPSGGEETQYF
cdr3_nt: TGTGCCAGCAGCCCTCCTAGCGGGGGAGAAGAGACCCAGTACTTC

d_call: TRBD2
clone_size: .
j_call: TRBJ2-3
v_call: TRBV7-9
cdr3_aa: CASSYAGGRTDTQYF
cdr3_nt: TGTGCCAGCAGCTACGCGGGGGGGCGGACAGATACGCAGTATTTT

d_call: .
clone_size: .
j_call: TRBJ1-6
v_call: TRBV13
cdr3_aa: CASSFGGGSPLHF
cdr3_nt: TGTGCCAGCAGCTTCGGGGGGGGCTCACCCCTCCACTTT

d_call: .
clone_size: .
j_call: TRBJ2-3
v_call: TRBV29-1
cdr3_aa: CSVGEDYSSTDTQYF
cdr3_nt: TGCAGCGTTGGGGAGGACTATTCTAGCACAGATACGCAGTATTTT

d_call: .
clone_size: .
j_call: TRBJ2-1
v_call: TRBV11-3
cdr3_aa: CASSLEGVFSYNEQFF
cdr3_nt: TGTGCCAGCAGCTTAGAAGGAGTTTTCTCCTACAATGAGCAGTTCTTC

d_call: .
clone_size: .
j_call: TRBJ1-1
v_call: TRBV6-1
cdr3_aa: CASSVEGGTEAFF
cdr3_nt: TGTGCCAGCAGTGTGGAGGGTGGCACTGAAGCTTTCTTT

d_call: .
clone_size: .
j_call: TRBJ2-7
v_call: TRBV6-5
cdr3_aa: CASSYPGGQQYF
cdr3_nt: TGTGCCAGCAGTTACCCAGGAGGCCAGCAGTACTTC

d_call: TRBD2
clone_size: .
j_call: TRBJ2-3
v_call: TRBV5-1
cdr3_aa: CASSLMGGTDTQYF
cdr3_nt: TGCGCCAGCAGCTTGATGGGGGGGACAGATACGCAGTATTTT